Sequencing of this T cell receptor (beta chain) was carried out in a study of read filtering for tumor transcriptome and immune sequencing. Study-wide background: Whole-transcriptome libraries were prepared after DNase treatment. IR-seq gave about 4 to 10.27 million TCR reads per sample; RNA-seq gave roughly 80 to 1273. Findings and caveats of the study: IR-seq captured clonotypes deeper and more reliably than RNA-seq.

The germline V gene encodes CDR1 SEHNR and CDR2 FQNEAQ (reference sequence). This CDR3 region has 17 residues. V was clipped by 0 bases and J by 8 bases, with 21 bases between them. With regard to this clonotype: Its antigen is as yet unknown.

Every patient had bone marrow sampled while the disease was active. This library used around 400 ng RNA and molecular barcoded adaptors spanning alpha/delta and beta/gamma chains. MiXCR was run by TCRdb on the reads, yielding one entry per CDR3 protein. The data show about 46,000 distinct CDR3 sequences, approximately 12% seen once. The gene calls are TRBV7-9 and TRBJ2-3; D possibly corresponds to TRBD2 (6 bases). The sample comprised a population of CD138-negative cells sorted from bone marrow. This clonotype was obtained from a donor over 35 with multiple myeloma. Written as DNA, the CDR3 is TGTGCCAGCAGCTTAGCCGGCCGGGACTCCGGGGGAGGTACGCAGTATTTT. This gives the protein CASSLAGRDSGGGTQYF.